The clone carrying this TCR beta chain was seen a few times. Its antigen remains unidentified. This sample stems from a study of T cells in Graves' hyperthyroidism and ophthalmopathy. This CDR3 region has 13 residues. Trimming removed 4 bases at V and 6 bases at J, with 10 bases between. Stable hyperthyroidism: no ophthalmopathy progression over 18 months of follow-up. The study based diagnoses on clinical symptoms, serum thyroxine and TRAb, thyroid ultrasound and orbital computed tomography. Findings and caveats of the study: The authors' 13 V-J model separated ophthalmopathy from stable hyperthyroidism. Most thyroid clonotypes with frequency above 0.001 were detected in blood.

The source material, RNA transcripts, was used to amplify TCR beta CDR3 regions. The HTBI primer set drove a first-round RT-PCR of the TCR CDR3. MiXCR was run by TCRdb on the multiplex PCR reads, yielding one entry per CDR3 protein. The sample carries 560,000 or so distinct CDR3 sequences, about 45% recorded once. J is TRBJ1-5 and V is TRBV12-3 or TRBV12-4; TRBD1 is a possible D gene (5 bases). The receptor was isolated from a woman aged 18-29 years with Graves' hyperthyroidism. The source material was peripheral blood or thyroid tissue (not recorded which). This CDR3 is CASSWVGTQPQHF. The CDR3, as DNA: TGTGCCAGCAGTTGGGTAGGGACTCAGCCCCAGCATTTT.